The rows below give T cell receptor beta chains drawn from one sample of a study of blood T cell repertoires in COVID-19. Sequencing was performed with immunoSEQ multiplex PCR; in TCRdb, only in-frame clones are kept and a portion is missing. The table shows about 180,000 clones, with approximately 80% occurring only once. Sequenced: peripheral blood. The receptor source for this set is a human donor in a cohort sampled during active COVID-19. CDR3s include the opening cysteine and the closing phenylalanine or tryptophan. A D gene is named only where the DNA matches it firmly. Part of the rows lack a size; the others show once, few, many or a class for expanded clones.

v_call,d_call,clone_size,j_call,cdr3_aa,cdr3_nt
TRBV5-1,TRBD1,-,TRBJ2-7,CASSFRTGGESYEQYF,TGCGCCAGCAGCTTTAGAACAGGGGGAGAATCCTACGAGCAGTACTTC
TRBV5-1,TRBD1,-,TRBJ2-5,CASSLTGQGSLVPQETQYF,TGCGCCAGCAGCCTCACGGGACAGGGGTCCCTCGTGCCCCAAGAGACCCAGTACTTC
TRBV13,-,few,TRBJ1-1,CASSFREAFF,TGTGCCAGCAGCTTTAGAGAAGCTTTCTTT
TRBV29-1,-,-,TRBJ2-5,CSVGGVQETQYF,TGCAGCGTCGGCGGAGTCCAAGAGACCCAGTACTTC
TRBV4-2,-,-,TRBJ2-5,CASSQDLAKLETQYF,TGTGCCAGCAGCCAAGATCTAGCCAAGTTAGAGACCCAGTACTTC
TRBV13,TRBD1,-,TRBJ1-6,CASSLDRGGSPLHF,TGTGCCAGCAGCCTGGACAGGGGAGGGTCACCCCTCCACTTT
TRBV12-3/TRBV12-4,-,-,TRBJ2-1,CASTGLDNEQFF,TGTGCCAGCACGGGACTTGACAATGAGCAGTTCTTC
TRBV6-2/TRBV6-3,TRBD1,-,TRBJ2-3,CASSYGTAYTDTQYF,TGTGCCAGCAGTTACGGGACAGCTTACACAGATACGCAGTATTTT
TRBV9,TRBD1,-,TRBJ2-6,CASSFAGTGTSGANVLTF,TGTGCCAGCTCCTTTGCCGGGACAGGTACCTCTGGGGCCAACGTCCTGACTTTC
TRBV6-5,-,-,TRBJ2-2,CASSRVNTGELFF,TGTGCCAGCAGCAGGGTCAACACCGGGGAGCTGTTTTTT
TRBV10-3,-,-,TRBJ2-1,CATDRGGGKFF,TGTGCCACCGACCGTGGAGGGGGCAAGTTCTTC
TRBV24-1,TRBD1,-,TRBJ2-7,CATSDPLWTGGNEQYF,TGTGCCACCAGTGATCCCCTCTGGACAGGGGGAAACGAGCAGTACTTC
TRBV29-1,TRBD2,-,TRBJ2-5,CSAMGLTSGAAQYF,TGCAGCGCCATGGGCCTGACTAGCGGGGCGGCCCAGTACTTC
TRBV2,-,-,TRBJ1-5,CASSIGGFDQPQHF,TGTGCCAGCAGTATAGGGGGTTTTGATCAGCCCCAGCATTTT
TRBV19,-,-,TRBJ1-3,CASSIARLSSGNTIYF,TGTGCCAGTAGTATAGCTCGCCTAAGCTCTGGAAACACCATATATTTT
TRBV11-3,TRBD1,-,TRBJ2-7,CASSSETGYEQYF,TGTGCCAGCAGCTCCGAGACAGGGTACGAGCAGTACTTC
TRBV6-6,TRBD1,-,TRBJ2-7,CASRTGTGAYEQYF,TGTGCCAGCAGAACCGGGACAGGGGCCTACGAGCAGTACTTC
TRBV19,-,-,TRBJ2-3,CASSGDWSGTDTQYF,TGTGCCAGTAGTGGCGACTGGTCTGGCACAGATACGCAGTATTTT
TRBV5-8,-,-,TRBJ2-7,CASSFQAGEQYF,TGTGCCAGCAGCTTTCAGGCGGGAGAGCAGTACTTC